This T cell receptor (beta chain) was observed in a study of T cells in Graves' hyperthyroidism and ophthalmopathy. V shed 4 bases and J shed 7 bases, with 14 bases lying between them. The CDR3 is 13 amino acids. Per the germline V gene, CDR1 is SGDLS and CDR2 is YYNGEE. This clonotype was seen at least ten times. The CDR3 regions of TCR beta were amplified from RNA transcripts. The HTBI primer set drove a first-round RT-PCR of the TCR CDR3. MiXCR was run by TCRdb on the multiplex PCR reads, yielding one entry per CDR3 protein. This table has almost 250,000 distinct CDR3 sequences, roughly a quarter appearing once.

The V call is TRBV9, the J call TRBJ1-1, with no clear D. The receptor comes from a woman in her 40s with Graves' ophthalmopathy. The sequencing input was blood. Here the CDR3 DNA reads TGTGCCAGCAGCCCAAGGACGGGAGGTGAAGCTTTCTTT. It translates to CASSPRTGGEAFF.